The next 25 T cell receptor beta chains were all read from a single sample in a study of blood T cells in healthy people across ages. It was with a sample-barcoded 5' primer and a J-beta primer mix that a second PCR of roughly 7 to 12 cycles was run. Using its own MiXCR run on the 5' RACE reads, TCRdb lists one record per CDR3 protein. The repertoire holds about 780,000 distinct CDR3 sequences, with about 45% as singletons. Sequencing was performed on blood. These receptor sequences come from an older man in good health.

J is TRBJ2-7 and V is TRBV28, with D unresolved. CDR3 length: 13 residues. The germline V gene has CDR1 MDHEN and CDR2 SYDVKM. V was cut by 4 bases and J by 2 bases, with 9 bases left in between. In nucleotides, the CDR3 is TGTGCCAGCAGTTCGCCCGTAGCCTACGAGCAGTACTTC. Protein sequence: CASSSPVAYEQYF.

CDR3 coding DNA: TGTGCCAGCAGCCTCCACCCAGCGGGAGCTTCCGATGAGCAGTTCTTC. This sequence encodes CASSLHPAGASDEQFF. The chain links TRBV11-3 to TRBJ2-1; 8 bases agree with TRBD2. Germline V gene data show CDR1 as SGHNT and CDR2 as YENEEA. V dropped 5 bases and J dropped 8; count of bases not matched to a gene: 14. The CDR3 has 16 amino acids.

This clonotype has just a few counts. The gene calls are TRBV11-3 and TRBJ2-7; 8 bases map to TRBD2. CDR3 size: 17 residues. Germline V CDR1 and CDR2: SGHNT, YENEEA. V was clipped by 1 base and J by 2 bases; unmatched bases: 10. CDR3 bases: TGTGCCAGCAGCTTAGTAGGGTCGGGGACTAGAACCTACGAGCAGTACTTC. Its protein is CASSLVGSGTRTYEQYF.

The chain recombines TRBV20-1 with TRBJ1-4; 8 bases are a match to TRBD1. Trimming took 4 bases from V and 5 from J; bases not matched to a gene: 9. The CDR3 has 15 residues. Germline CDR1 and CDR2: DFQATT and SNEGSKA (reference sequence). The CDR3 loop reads CSATSTGGKNEKLFF. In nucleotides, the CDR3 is TGCAGTGCTACTTCAACAGGGGGGAAAAATGAAAAACTGTTTTTT.

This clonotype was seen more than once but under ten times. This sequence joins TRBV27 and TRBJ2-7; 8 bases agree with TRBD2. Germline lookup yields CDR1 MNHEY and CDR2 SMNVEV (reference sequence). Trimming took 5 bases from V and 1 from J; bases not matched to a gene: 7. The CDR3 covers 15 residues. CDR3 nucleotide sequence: TGTGCCAGCAGTCCCTTAGCGGGACCTTCCTACGAGCAGTACTTC. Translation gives CASSPLAGPSYEQYF.

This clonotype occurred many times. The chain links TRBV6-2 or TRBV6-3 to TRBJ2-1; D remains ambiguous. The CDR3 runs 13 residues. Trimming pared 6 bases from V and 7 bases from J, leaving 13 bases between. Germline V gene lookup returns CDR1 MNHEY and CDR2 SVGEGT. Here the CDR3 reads CASRPIGKNEQFF. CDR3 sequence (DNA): TGTGCCAGCAGACCTATTGGGAAAAATGAGCAGTTCTTC.

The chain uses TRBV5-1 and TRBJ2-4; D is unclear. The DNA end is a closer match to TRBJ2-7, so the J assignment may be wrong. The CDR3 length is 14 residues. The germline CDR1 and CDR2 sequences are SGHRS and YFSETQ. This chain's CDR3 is CASSLNSRYYEQYF. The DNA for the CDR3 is TGCGCCAGCAGCTTGAACAGTAGATACTACGAGCAGTACTTC.

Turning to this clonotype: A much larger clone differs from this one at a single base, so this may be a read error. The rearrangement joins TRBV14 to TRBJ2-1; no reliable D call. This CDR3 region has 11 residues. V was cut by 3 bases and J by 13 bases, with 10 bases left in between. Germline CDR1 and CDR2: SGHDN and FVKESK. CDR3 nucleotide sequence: TGTGCCAGCAGCCAGTCCGAGACCCAGTTCTTC. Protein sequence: CASSQSETQFF.

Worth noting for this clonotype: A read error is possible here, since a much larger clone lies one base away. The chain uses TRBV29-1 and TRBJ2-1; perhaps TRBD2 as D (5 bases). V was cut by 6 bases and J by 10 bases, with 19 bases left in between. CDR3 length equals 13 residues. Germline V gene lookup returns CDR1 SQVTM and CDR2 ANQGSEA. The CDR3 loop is CSVLASVTYEQFF. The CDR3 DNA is TGCAGCGTGCTAGCCTCGGTCACCTACGAGCAGTTCTTC.

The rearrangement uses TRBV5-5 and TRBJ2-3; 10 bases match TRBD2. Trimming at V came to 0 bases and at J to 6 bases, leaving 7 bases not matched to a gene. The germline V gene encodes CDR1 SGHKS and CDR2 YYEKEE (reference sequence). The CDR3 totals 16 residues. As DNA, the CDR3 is TGTGCCAGCAGCTTGGGACTAGCGGGTCCCCTGGATACGCAGTATTTT. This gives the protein CASSLGLAGPLDTQYF. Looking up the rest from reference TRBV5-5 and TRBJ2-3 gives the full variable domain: DAGVTQSPTHLIKTRGQQVTLRCSPISGHKSVSWYQQVLGQGPQFIFQYYEKEERGRGNFPDRFSARQFPNYSSELNVNALLLGDSALYLCASSLGLAGPLDTQYFGPGTRLTVL.

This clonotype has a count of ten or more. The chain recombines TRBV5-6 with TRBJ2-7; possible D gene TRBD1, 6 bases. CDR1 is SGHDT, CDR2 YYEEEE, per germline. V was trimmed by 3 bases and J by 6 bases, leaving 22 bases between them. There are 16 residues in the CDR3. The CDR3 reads CASSSYRGRGVREQYF. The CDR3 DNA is TGTGCCAGCAGCTCATACCGTGGCAGGGGAGTTCGCGAGCAGTACTTC. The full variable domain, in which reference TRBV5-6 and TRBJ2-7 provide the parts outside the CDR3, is DAGVTQSPTHLIKTRGQQVTLRCSPKSGHDTVSWYQQALGQGPQFIFQYYEEEERQRGNFPDRFSGHQFPNYSSELNVNALLLGDSALYLCASSSYRGRGVREQYFGPGTRLTVT.

The CDR3 sequence: CASSLTGFLDTQYF. CDR3 nucleotide sequence: TGTGCCAGCAGCTTAACTGGTTTTTTAGATACGCAGTATTTT. The V call is TRBV7-3, the J call TRBJ2-3; no clear D gene. V lost 0 bases, J lost 5 bases, and 9 bases lay in between. The V gene's germline CDR1 is SGHTA and CDR2 FQGTGA. The CDR3 has 14 residues.

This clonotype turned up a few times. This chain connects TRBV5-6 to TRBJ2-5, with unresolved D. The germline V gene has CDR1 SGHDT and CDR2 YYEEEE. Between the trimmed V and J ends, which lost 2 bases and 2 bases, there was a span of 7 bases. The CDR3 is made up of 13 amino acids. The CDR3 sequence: CASSFTTQETQYF. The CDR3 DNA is TGTGCCAGCAGCTTCACGACACAAGAGACCCAGTACTTC.

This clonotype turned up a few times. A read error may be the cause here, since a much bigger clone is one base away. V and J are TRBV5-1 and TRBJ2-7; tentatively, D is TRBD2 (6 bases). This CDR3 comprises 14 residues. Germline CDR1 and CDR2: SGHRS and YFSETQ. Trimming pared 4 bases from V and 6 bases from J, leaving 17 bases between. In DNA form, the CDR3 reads TGCGCCAGCAGCGTGGCCCCGGGGGAGGCCGAGCAGTACTTC. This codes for CASSVAPGEAEQYF.

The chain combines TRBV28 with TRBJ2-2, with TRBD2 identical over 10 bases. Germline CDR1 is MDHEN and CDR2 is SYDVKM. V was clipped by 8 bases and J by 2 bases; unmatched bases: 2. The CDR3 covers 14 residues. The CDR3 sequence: CASGTSANTGELFF. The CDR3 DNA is TGTGCCAGCGGGACTAGCGCTAACACCGGGGAGCTGTTTTTT.

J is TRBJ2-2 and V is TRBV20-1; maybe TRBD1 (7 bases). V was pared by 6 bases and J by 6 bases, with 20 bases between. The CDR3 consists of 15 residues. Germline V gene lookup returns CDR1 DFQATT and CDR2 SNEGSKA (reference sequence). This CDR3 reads CSASRRGQGAGELFF. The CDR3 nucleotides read TGCAGTGCCTCGCGGAGGGGGCAGGGCGCCGGGGAGCTGTTTTTT.

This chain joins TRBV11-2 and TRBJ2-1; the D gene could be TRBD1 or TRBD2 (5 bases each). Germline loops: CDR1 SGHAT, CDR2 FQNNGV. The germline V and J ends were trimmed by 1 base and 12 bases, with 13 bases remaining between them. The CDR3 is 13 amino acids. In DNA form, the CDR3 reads TGTGCCAGCAGCTTAGGTGGTTTTGGGGGGCAGTTCTTC. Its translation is CASSLGGFGGQFF.

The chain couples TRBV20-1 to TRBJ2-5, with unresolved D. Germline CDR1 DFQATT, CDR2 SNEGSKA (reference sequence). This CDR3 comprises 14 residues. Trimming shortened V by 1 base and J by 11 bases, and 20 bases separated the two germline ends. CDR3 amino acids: CSARASGYHNEQYF. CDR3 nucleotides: TGCAGTGCTAGAGCGTCCGGGTACCACAATGAGCAGTACTTC.

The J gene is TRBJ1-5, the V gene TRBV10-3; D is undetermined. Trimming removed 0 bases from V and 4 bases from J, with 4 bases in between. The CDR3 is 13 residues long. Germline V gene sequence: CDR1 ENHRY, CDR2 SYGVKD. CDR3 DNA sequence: TGTGCCATCAGTGAGTCGACGAATCAGCCCCAGCATTTT. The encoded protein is CAISESTNQPQHF.

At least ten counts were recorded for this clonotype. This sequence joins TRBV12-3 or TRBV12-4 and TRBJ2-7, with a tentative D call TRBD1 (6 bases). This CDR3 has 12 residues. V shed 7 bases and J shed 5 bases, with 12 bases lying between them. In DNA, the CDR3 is TGTGCCAGCAAGAACAGGGCCCACGAGCAGTACTTC. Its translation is CASKNRAHEQYF.

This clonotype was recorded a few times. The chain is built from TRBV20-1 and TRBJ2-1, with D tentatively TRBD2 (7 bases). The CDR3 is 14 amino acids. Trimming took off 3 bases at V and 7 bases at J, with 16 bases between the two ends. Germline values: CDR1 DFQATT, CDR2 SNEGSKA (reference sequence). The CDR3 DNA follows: TGCAGTGCTAGCCCGGGGGCGGGGGCGAATGAGCAGTTCTTC. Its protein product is CSASPGAGANEQFF.

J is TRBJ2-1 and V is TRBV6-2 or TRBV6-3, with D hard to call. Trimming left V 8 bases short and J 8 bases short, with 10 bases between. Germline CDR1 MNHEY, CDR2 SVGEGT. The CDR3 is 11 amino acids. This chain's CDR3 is CASAAADEQFF. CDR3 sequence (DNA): TGTGCCAGCGCGGCGGCCGATGAGCAGTTCTTC.

The CDR3 coding sequence is TGCGCCAGCAGCCAAGATGGAGGGACCGACTATGGCTACACCTTC. It specifies CASSQDGGTDYGYTF. The chain couples TRBV4-3 to TRBJ1-2; the D gene is possibly TRBD1 (5 bases). Germline assignment: CDR1 LGHNA and CDR2 YSLEER. The CDR3 spans 15 residues. V was clipped by 0 bases and J by 3 bases, with 11 bases between them.

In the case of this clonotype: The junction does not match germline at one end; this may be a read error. As DNA, the CDR3 is TGTGCCCGCAGCTTAGCCGTCCACAATGAGCAGTTCTTC. This encodes CARSLAVHNEQFF. The chain has TRBV7-9 and TRBJ2-1, with D hard to call. CDR1 is SEHNR and CDR2 is FQNEAQ in the germline V gene (reference sequence). This CDR3 comprises 13 residues.

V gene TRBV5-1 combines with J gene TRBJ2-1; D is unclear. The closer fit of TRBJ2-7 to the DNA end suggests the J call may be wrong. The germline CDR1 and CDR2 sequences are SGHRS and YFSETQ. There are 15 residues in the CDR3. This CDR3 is CASSLGLGPYNEQYF. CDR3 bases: TGCGCCAGCAGCTTGGGGTTAGGCCCGTACAATGAGCAGTACTTC.